This TCR beta chain was captured by sequencing in a study of cytomegalovirus exposure and HLA in healthy donors. J was trimmed by 4 bases and V by 4 bases; bases with no gene match: 9. CDR3 length: 15 amino acids. Germline-derived CDR1 and CDR2 are LGHNA and YNFKEQ. Amplification used 60 Vbeta primers and 13 Jbeta primers. Authors' data handling: Later analysis identified roughly 84 million unique TCR beta chains, about 10 million shared. The data were produced by immunoSEQ multiplex PCR, yet TCRdb's version contains in-frame clones alone and is incomplete. V and J calls and clone size are copied from that table; D and trimming were computed from the DNA. The specimen's table records around 33,000 clones. Each of the donors was a healthy bone marrow donor.

The sample comprised PBMCs. This clonotype was sampled from a man in his forties or fifties in good health and CMV-seronegative. The J gene is TRBJ1-1, the V gene TRBV4-2; 7 bases agree with TRBD1. CDR3 in DNA: TGTGCCAGCAGCCGAAATCCTGAGGGGGCCACTGAAGCTTTCTTT. Encoded protein: CASSRNPEGATEAFF.